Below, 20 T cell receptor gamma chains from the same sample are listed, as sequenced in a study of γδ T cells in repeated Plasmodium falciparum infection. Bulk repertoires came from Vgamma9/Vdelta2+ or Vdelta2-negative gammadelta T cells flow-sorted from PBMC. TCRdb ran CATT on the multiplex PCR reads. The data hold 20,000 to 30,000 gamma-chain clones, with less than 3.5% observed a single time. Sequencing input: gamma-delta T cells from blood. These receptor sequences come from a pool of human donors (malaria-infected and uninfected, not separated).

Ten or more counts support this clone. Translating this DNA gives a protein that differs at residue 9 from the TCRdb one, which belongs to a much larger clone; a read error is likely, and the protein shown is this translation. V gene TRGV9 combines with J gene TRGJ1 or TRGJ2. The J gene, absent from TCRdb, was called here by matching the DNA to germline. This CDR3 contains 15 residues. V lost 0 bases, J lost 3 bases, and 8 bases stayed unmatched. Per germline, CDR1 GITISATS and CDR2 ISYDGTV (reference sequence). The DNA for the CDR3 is TGTGCCTTGTGGGAGGTGCAGGGGGCTTATTATAAGAAACTCTTT. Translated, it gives CALWEVQGAYYKKLF.

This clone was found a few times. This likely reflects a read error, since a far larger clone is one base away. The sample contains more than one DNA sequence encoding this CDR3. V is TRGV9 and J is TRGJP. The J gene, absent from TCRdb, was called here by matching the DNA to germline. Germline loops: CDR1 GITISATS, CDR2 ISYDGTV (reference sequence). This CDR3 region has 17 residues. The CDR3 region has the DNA TGTGCTTTGTGGGAGGTGAATCCTGAGTTGGGCAAAAAAATCAAGGTATTT. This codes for CALWEVNPELGKKIKVF.

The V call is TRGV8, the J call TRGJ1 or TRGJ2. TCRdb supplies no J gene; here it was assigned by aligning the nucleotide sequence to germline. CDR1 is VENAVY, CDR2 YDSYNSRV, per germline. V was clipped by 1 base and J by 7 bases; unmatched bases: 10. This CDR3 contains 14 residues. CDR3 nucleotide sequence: TGTGCCACCTGGGATAGCCCCCTCTGGTATAAGAAACTCTTT. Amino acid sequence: CATWDSPLWYKKLF.

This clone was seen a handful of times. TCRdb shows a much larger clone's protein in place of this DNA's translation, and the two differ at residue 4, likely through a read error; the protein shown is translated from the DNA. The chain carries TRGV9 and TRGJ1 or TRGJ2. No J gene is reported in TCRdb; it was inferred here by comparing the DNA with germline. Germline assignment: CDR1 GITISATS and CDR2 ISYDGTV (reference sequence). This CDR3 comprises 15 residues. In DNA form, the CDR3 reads TGTGCCTTGCGGGAGGTGCACGAATTTGATTATAAGAAACTCTTT. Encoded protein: CALREVHEFDYKKLF.

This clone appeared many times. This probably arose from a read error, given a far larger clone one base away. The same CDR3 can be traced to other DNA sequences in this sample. In DNA form, the CDR3 reads TGTGCCTTGTGGGAGTCAGAGTTGGGTAAAAAAATCAAGGTATTT. It is translated as CALWESELGKKIKVF. The V and J genes are TRGV9 and TRGJP. The CDR3 has 15 residues. Germline values: CDR1 GITISATS, CDR2 ISYDGTV (reference sequence).

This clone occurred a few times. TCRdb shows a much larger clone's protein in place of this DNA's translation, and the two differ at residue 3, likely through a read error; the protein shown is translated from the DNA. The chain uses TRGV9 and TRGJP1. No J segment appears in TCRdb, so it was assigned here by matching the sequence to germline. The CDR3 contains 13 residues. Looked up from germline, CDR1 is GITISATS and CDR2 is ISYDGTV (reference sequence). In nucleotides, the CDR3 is TGTGCCTGGTGGGAGGGCCCAGGTTGGTTCAAGATATTT. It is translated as CAWWEGPGWFKIF.

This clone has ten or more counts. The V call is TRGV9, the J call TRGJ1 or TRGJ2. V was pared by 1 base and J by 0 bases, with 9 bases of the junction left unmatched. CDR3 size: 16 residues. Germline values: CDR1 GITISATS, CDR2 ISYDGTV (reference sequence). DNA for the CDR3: TGTGCCTTGTGGGAGGTTTCGAACAGGAATTATTATAAGAAACTCTTT. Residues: CALWEVSNRNYYKKLF.

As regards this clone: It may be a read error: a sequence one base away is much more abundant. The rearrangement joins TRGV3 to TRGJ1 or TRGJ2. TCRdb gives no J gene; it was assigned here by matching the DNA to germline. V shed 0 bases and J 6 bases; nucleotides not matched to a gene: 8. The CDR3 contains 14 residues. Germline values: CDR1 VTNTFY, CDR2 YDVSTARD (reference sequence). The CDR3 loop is CATWDRPFGYKKLF. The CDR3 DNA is TGTGCCACCTGGGACAGGCCGTTTGGTTATAAGAAACTCTTT.

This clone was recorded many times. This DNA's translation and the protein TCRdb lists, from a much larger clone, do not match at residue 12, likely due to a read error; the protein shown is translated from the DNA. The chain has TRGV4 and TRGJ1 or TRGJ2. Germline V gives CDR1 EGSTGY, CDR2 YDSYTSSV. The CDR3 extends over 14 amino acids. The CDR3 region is CATWDAPDYYKELF. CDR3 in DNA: TGTGCCACCTGGGATGCCCCGGATTATTATAAGGAACTCTTT.

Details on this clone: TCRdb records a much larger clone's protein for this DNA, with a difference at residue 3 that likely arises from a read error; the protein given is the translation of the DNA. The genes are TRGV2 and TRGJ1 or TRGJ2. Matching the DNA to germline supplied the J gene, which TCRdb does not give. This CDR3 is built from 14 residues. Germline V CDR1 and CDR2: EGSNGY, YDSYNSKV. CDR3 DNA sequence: TGTGCCATCTGGGACGGTCGACCCTATTATAAGAAACTCTTT. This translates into CAIWDGRPYYKKLF.

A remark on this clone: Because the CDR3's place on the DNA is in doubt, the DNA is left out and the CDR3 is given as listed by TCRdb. CDR3 sequence: CATWDGTLAVEQHLLSQVSIGRIQHF. No J gene was named, though the V gene is TRGV3. In germline, CDR1 is VTNTFY, CDR2 YDVSTARD (reference sequence). Both ends counted, the CDR3 spans 26 residues.

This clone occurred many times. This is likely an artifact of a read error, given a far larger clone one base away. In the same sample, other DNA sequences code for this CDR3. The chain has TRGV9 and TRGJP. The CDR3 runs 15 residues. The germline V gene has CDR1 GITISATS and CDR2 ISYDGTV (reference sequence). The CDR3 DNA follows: TGTGCCTTGTGGGAGGTTGAGTTGGGCAAAAAGATCAAGGTATTT. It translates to CALWEVELGKKIKVF.

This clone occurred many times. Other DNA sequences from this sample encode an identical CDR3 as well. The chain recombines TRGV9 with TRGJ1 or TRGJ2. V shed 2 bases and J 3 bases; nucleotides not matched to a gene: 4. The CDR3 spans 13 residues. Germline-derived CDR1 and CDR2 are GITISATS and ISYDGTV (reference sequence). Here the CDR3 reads CALWEGTYYKKLF. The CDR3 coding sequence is TGTGCCTTGTGGGAGGGGACTTATTATAAGAAACTCTTT.

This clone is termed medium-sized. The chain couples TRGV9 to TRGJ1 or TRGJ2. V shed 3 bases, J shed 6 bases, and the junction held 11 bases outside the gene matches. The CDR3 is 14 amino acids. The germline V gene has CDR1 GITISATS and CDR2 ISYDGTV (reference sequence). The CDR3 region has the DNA TGTGCCTTGTGGGAGACCCGGTGGTGTTATAAGAAACTCTTT. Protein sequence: CALWETRWCYKKLF.

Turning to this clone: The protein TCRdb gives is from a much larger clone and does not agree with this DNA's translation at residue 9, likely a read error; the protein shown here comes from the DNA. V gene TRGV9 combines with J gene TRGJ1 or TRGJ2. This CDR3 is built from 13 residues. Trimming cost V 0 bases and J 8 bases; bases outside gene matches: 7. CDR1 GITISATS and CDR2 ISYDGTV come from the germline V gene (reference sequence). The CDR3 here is CALWEVLLHKKLF. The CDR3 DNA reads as TGTGCCTTGTGGGAGGTGCTCCTTCATAAGAAACTCTTT.

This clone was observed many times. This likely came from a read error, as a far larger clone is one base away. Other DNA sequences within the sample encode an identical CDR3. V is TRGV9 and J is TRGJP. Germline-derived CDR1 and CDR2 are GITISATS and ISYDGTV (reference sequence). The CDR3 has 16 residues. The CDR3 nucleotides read TGTGCCTTGTGGGAGTATCAAGAGTTGGGCAAAAAAATCAAAGTATTT. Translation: CALWEYQELGKKIKVF.

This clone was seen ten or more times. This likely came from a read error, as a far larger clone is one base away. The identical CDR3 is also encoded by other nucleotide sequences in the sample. In nucleotides, the CDR3 is TGTGCCCTGTGGGAGGTCTGGTCTCTATTAGGAGAGTTGGGCAAAAAAATCAAGGTATTT. Its translation: CALWEVWSLLGELGKKIKVF. The gene calls are TRGV9 and TRGJP. TCRdb leaves out the J gene; it was filled in here by matching the DNA to germline. The CDR3 spans 20 residues. Germline CDR1 reads GITISATS; CDR2 reads ISYDGTV (reference sequence).

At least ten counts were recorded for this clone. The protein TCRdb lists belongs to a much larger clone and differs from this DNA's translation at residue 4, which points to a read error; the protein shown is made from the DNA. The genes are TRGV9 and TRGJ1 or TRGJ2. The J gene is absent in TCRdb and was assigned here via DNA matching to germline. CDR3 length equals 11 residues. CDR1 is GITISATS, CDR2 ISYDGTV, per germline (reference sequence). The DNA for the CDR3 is TGTGCCTTGCGGGAGTGTTATAAGAAACTCTTT. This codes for CALRECYKKLF.

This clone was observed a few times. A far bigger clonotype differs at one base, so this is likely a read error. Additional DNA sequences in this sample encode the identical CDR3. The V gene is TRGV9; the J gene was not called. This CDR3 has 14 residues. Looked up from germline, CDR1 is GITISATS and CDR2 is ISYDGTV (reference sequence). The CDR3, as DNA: TGTGCCTTGTGGGAGTACCGCCGGGGAAGGATAAAACTCTTT. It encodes CALWEYRRGRIKLF.

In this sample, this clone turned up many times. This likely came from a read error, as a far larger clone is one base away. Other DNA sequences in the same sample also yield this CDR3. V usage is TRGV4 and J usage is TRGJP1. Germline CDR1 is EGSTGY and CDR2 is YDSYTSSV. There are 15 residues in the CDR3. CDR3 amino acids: CATWDGRVTGWFKIF. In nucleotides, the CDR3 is TGCGCCACCTGGGATGGGCGGGTCACTGGTTGGTTCAAGATATTT.